This is a list of T cell receptor beta chains from one sample in a study of cytomegalovirus exposure and HLA in healthy donors. The method was immunoSEQ multiplex PCR; TCRdb's version includes in-frame clones alone and lacks a portion of them. Of about 140,000 clones listed, around 57% are singletons. Sample: PBMCs. These receptors were taken from a male donor in good health and CMV-seronegative. CDR3s include the opening cysteine and the closing phenylalanine or tryptophan. D genes are given only for firm matches. Clone size is not always given. Where it is, it says once, few, many or a class for expanded clones.

v_gene	len	j_gene	abundance	d_gene	CDR3aa	CDR3nt
TRBV6-1	14	TRBJ1-6	NA	TRBD1	CASSETGGISPLHF	TGTGCCAGCAGTGAGACAGGGGGCATTTCACCCCTCCACTTT
TRBV2	14	TRBJ2-5	NA	NA	CASSTLGGRETQYF	TGTGCCAGCAGTACCCTGGGGGGGCGGGAGACCCAGTACTTC
TRBV7-2	14	TRBJ1-5	NA	NA	CASSLDVGGQPQHF	TGTGCCAGCAGCTTAGACGTGGGGGGTCAGCCCCAGCATTTT
TRBV25-1	15	TRBJ2-5	NA	NA	CASSGPRLAGETQYF	TGTGCCAGCAGTGGCCCCAGACTCGCCGGGGAGACCCAGTACTTC
TRBV18	16	TRBJ2-1	NA	TRBD2	CASSPIPSGGINEQFF	TGTGCCAGCTCACCAATTCCTAGCGGGGGAATAAATGAGCAGTTCTTC
TRBV5-1	18	TRBJ2-1	NA	TRBD2	CASSLAGPSGGPNNEQFF	TGCGCCAGCAGCTTGGCCGGTCCTAGCGGGGGGCCCAACAATGAGCAGTTCTTC
TRBV7-2	16	TRBJ1-4	NA	NA	CASSADIPATNEKLFF	TGTGCCAGCAGCGCGGACATACCCGCAACTAATGAAAAACTGTTTTTT
TRBV11-1	14	TRBJ1-1	NA	TRBD1	CASSLAGGGTRAFF	TGTGCCAGCAGCTTAGCCGGAGGGGGCACAAGGGCTTTCTTT
TRBV6-5	13	TRBJ1-1	NA	NA	CASSSTVNTEAFF	TGTGCCAGCAGTTCCACAGTGAACACTGAAGCTTTCTTT
TRBV7-9	15	TRBJ1-1	few	NA	CASSQSGGGDTEAFF	TGTGCCAGCAGTCAAAGCGGGGGGGGCGACACTGAAGCTTTCTTT
TRBV9	17	TRBJ2-3	NA	NA	CASSVGIGGGLTDTQYF	TGTGCCAGCAGCGTAGGCATAGGGGGGGGCCTCACAGATACGCAGTATTTT
TRBV7-6	19	TRBJ2-3	few	TRBD2	CASSPRTSGAPRRTDTQYF	TGTGCCAGCAGCCCTCGGACTAGCGGGGCCCCCCGGCGGACAGATACGCAGTATTTT
TRBV9	16	TRBJ2-3	NA	TRBD2	CASSPRLASGGDTQYF	TGTGCCAGCAGCCCCCGGCTAGCGTCGGGGGGGGATACGCAGTATTTT
TRBV30	13	TRBJ1-2	NA	NA	CAWSQQQGHGYTF	TGTGCCTGGAGTCAACAGCAGGGGCATGGCTACACCTTC
TRBV14	16	TRBJ1-1	medium-sized	TRBD1	CASSPRPGTGYAEAFF	TGTGCCAGCAGCCCCCGTCCCGGGACAGGGTACGCTGAAGCTTTCTTT
TRBV5-1	12	TRBJ2-7	NA	NA	CASSPSSYEQYF	TGCGCCAGCAGCCCAAGCTCCTACGAGCAGTACTTC
TRBV6-5	14	TRBJ1-1	many	TRBD1	CASSYTTGDTEAFF	TGTGCCAGCAGTTACACGACAGGGGACACTGAAGCTTTCTTT
TRBV18	19	TRBJ2-3	NA	TRBD2	CASSPGLAGGPGSTDTQYF	TGTGCCAGCTCACCGGGACTAGCGGGGGGGCCTGGCAGCACAGATACGCAGTATTTT
TRBV10-3	15	TRBJ2-1	NA	TRBD2	CAISGTSGGDNEQFF	TGTGCCATCAGTGGGACTAGCGGGGGGGACAATGAGCAGTTCTTC
TRBV29-1	13	TRBJ2-7	NA	NA	CSAQRTASYEQYF	TGCAGCGCCCAGCGGACCGCGTCCTACGAGCAGTACTTC
TRBV28	17	TRBJ2-7	medium-sized	TRBD2	CASSLPRRGGLSYEQYF	TGTGCCAGCAGTTTACCCCGTCGGGGGGGGCTCTCCTACGAGCAGTACTTC
TRBV5-4	16	TRBJ2-3	NA	NA	CASSSPLDSSRDTQYF	TGTGCCAGCAGCTCTCCACTTGACAGCTCTAGGGATACGCAGTATTTT
TRBV19	14	TRBJ2-7	NA	TRBD2	CASSIVTSAYEQYF	TGTGCCAGTAGTATTGTGACTAGCGCATACGAGCAGTACTTC
TRBV6-6	14	TRBJ2-7	NA	NA	CASSLGGGLNEQYF	TGTGCCAGCAGCCTCGGTGGGGGGTTGAACGAGCAGTACTTC
TRBV5-1	16	TRBJ2-5	NA	TRBD2	CASSARSSGGGETQYF	TGCGCCAGCAGCGCAAGGTCTAGCGGGGGTGGAGAGACCCAGTACTTC
TRBV5-1	14	TRBJ2-1	NA	NA	CASSLITGYNEQFF	TGCGCCAGCAGCTTGATTACAGGGTACAATGAGCAGTTCTTC
TRBV2	16	TRBJ2-1	NA	NA	CASSERYSFQGNEQFF	TGTGCCAGCAGTGAAAGGTATTCTTTCCAGGGGAACGAGCAGTTCTTC
TRBV29-1	14	TRBJ1-5	NA	TRBD1	CSAQGQGADQPQHF	TGCAGCGCCCAGGGACAGGGGGCCGATCAGCCCCAGCATTTT
TRBV30	11	TRBJ2-2	few	NA	CAWRSYGELFF	TGTGCCTGGAGGTCCTATGGGGAGCTGTTTTTT
TRBV5-8	12	TRBJ1-1	NA	NA	CASSPFDREAFF	TGTGCCAGCAGCCCCTTCGACAGGGAAGCTTTCTTT
TRBV5-1	13	TRBJ2-5	few	NA	CASSLAGAQTQYF	TGCGCCAGCAGCTTGGCAGGGGCTCAGACCCAGTACTTC
TRBV2	14	TRBJ2-7	NA	TRBD1	CASSAWDSSYEQYF	TGTGCCAGCAGTGCATGGGACAGCTCCTACGAGCAGTACTTC
TRBV28	12	TRBJ1-5	NA	NA	CASTSRNQPQHF	TGTGCCAGCACCTCTCGGAATCAGCCCCAGCATTTT
TRBV5-6	15	TRBJ2-1	few	TRBD1	CASSSTDRAVFEQFF	TGTGCCAGCAGCTCCACGGACAGGGCTGTGTTTGAGCAGTTCTTC
TRBV6-5	14	TRBJ1-1	NA	NA	CASSRGLMNTEAFF	TGTGCCAGCAGTCGGGGACTGATGAACACTGAAGCTTTCTTT
TRBV7-9	13	TRBJ1-1	NA	TRBD1	CASSFGTDTEAFF	TGTGCCAGCAGCTTCGGGACAGACACTGAAGCTTTCTTT
TRBV9	17	TRBJ2-1	NA	TRBD2	CASSVETSGGATDEQFF	TGTGCCAGCAGCGTGGAGACTAGCGGGGGGGCTACCGATGAGCAGTTCTTC
TRBV4-1	17	TRBJ2-1	NA	NA	CASSPMGRTGSYNEQFF	TGCGCCAGCAGCCCTATGGGGAGGACGGGCTCCTACAATGAGCAGTTCTTC
TRBV7-2	17	TRBJ2-5	few	TRBD2	CASSPWVGSGGEETQYF	TGTGCCAGCAGCCCCTGGGTGGGTAGCGGGGGAGAGGAGACCCAGTACTTC
TRBV9	14	TRBJ2-7	NA	NA	CASSVVPEESEQYF	TGTGCCAGCAGCGTAGTTCCCGAGGAGAGCGAGCAGTACTTC
TRBV6-6	14	TRBJ2-4	few	NA	CASRQTVGQNIQYF	TGTGCCAGCAGGCAGACTGTGGGTCAAAACATTCAGTACTTC
TRBV9	15	TRBJ2-7	few	NA	CASSPGPKYSYEQYF	TGTGCCAGCAGCCCCGGTCCTAAGTATTCCTACGAGCAGTACTTC
TRBV19	15	TRBJ1-5	NA	NA	CASTGWAYSNQPQHF	TGTGCCAGTACGGGATGGGCGTATAGCAATCAGCCCCAGCATTTT
TRBV4-2	17	TRBJ2-3	NA	TRBD2	CASSQGSAGGGADTQYF	TGTGCCAGCAGCCAAGGTTCCGCGGGGGGTGGCGCAGATACGCAGTATTTT
TRBV4-1	16	TRBJ2-1	few	TRBD2	CASSQPSGGAENEQFF	TGCGCCAGCAGCCAACCAAGCGGGGGGGCGGAGAATGAGCAGTTCTTC
TRBV6-5	14	TRBJ1-1	NA	NA	CASSAGVTITEAFF	TGTGCCAGCAGTGCAGGGGTCACGATCACTGAAGCTTTCTTT
TRBV6-1	15	TRBJ2-3	NA	TRBD2	CASSDSGINTDTQYF	TGTGCCAGCAGTGATAGCGGGATTAACACAGATACGCAGTATTTT
TRBV6-5	15	TRBJ1-3	NA	NA	CASSDSADSGNTIYF	TGTGCCAGCAGTGACTCAGCGGACTCTGGAAACACCATATATTTT
TRBV28	15	TRBJ2-1	NA	TRBD2	CASVRAGASYNEQFF	TGTGCCAGCGTTAGAGCGGGGGCTTCCTACAATGAGCAGTTCTTC
TRBV18	13	TRBJ1-2	NA	NA	CASSPDTDYGYTF	TGTGCCAGCTCACCAGACACAGATTATGGCTACACCTTC